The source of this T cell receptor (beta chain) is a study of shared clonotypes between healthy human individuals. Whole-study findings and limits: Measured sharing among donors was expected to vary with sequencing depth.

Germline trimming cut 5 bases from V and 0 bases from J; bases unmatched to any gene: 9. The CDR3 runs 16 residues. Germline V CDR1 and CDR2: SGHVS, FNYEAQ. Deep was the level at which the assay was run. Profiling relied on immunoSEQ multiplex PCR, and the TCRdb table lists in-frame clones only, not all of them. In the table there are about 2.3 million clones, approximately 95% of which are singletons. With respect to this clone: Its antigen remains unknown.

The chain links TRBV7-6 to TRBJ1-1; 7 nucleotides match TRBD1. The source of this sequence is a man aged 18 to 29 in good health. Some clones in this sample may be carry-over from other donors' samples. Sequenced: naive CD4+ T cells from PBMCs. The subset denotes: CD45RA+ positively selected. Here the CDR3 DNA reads TGTGCCAGCAGCCCGCGACAGGGACAACTGAACACTGAAGCTTTCTTT. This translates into CASSPRQGQLNTEAFF. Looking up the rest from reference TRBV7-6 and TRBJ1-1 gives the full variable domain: GAGVSQSPRYKVTKRGQDVALRCDPISGHVSLYWYRQALGQGPEFLTYFNYEAQQDKSGLPNDRFSAERPEGSISTLTIQRTEQRDSAMYRCASSPRQGQLNTEAFFGQGTRLTVV.